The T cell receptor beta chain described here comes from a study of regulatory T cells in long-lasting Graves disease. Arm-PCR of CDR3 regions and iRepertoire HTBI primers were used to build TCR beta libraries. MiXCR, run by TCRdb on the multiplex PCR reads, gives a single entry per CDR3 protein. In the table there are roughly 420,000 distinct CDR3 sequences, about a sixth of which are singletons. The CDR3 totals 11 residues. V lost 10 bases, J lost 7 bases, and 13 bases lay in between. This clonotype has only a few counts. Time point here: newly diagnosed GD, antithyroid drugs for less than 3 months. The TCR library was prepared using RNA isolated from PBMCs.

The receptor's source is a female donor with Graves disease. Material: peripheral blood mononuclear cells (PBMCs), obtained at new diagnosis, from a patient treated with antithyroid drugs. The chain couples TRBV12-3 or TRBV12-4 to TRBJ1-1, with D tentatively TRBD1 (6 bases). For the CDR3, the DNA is TGTGCCACCGGGGACATCAGTGAAGCTTTCTTT. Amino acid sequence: CATGDISEAFF.